This T cell receptor beta chain was profiled in a study of identical twins' blood T cells. Study-wide background: Roughly 50 million reads came from some 12 libraries, six alpha, six beta. Study findings and constraints: Out-of-frame TCRbeta clonotypes reportedly had markedly more similar V usage in twins than unrelated donors.

TCRdb analysed the 5' RACE reads with MiXCR anew, one entry per CDR3 protein. The repertoire holds 350,000 to 450,000 distinct CDR3 sequences, with 28% as singletons. As for this clonotype: Its specificity is unknown.

There are 14 residues in the CDR3. V lost 5 bases to trimming and J lost 11 bases; unmatched junction nucleotides: 12. Likely shared infections and vaccines: all three twin pairs were reared together. What was sequenced was PBMCs. This TCR derives from a woman between 18 and 50 years old in good health. The rearrangement joins TRBV12-3 or TRBV12-4 to TRBJ1-1, with 9 bases lining up with TRBD1. The DNA for the CDR3 is TGTGCCAGCAGTCCCGGGACAGGGTTCCGAGTTGCTTTCTTT. It encodes CASSPGTGFRVAFF.